This entry is about one T cell receptor (beta chain). The sample belongs to a study of PD-L1 blockade in urothelial cancer. Clones were read by immunoSEQ multiplex PCR, and TCRdb kept only the in-frame ones, dropping some. The sample lists about 45,000 clones, 70% to 90% occurring once. The clonotype was recovered from a man aged 80 or over with urothelial cancer. The starting material was PBMCs, obtained around atezolizumab (anti-PD-L1) treatment.

This CDR3 reads CASSLGGGSGNQPQHF. CDR3 DNA: TGTGCCAGCAGCTTAGGCGGGGGCAGTGGCAATCAGCCCCAGCATTTT. The chain links TRBV5-6 to TRBJ1-5; D is possibly TRBD1 (6 bases). Trimming took 2 bases from V and 2 from J, leaving 14 bases between them. CDR3 size: 16 residues. Germline V gives CDR1 SGHDT, CDR2 YYEEEE.